These 31 T cell receptor beta chains were all obtained from the same sample, sequenced in a study of T cells after yellow fever vaccination. One entry per CDR3 protein, called by TCRdb with MiXCR from the 5' RACE reads. The sample includes some 250,000 distinct CDR3 sequences, about 3.7% of them seen just once. The sample was PBMCs, taken 15 days after the yellow fever booster vaccination. The receptors here all came from a man younger than 35 who received the YFV17D yellow fever vaccine.

Comment on this clonotype: Being one base from a much bigger clone, this may be a read error. The chain has TRBV29-1 and TRBJ2-3; D is perhaps TRBD2 (6 bases). Trimming removed 4 bases from V and 3 bases from J, with 20 bases in between. CDR3 size: 16 residues. Looked up from germline, CDR1 is SQVTM and CDR2 is ANQGSEA. CDR3 sequence reads: CSVGGGVPSRTDTQYF. The CDR3 DNA sequence: TGCAGCGTTGGTGGAGGGGTCCCTTCTCGTACAGATACGCAGTATTTT.

This clonotype was recorded many times. This sequence joins TRBV4-2 and TRBJ2-1; 12 bases match TRBD2. V trimming: 5 bases; J trimming: 2 bases; junction bases outside the gene matches: 7. The length of the CDR3 is 17 residues. CDR1 is LGHNA and CDR2 is YNFKEQ in the germline V gene. The CDR3 sequence is CASSSPASGGAYNEQFF. CDR3 bases: TGTGCCAGCAGCTCACCTGCTAGCGGGGGGGCCTACAATGAGCAGTTCTTC.

The table lists this clonotype with many counts. The chain employs TRBV4-1 and TRBJ2-1; D may be TRBD2 (6 bases). V was pared by 3 bases and J by 2 bases, with 14 bases between. The CDR3 length is 16 residues. The V gene's germline CDR1 is MGHRA and CDR2 YSYEKL. In nucleotides, the CDR3 is TGCGCCAGCAGCCACCCGGTGGTAGCGGCCTACAATGAGCAGTTCTTC. Amino acids: CASSHPVVAAYNEQFF.

This clonotype was detected many times. The V gene is TRBV14, the J gene TRBJ2-1; 9 bases are shared with TRBD2. The ends lost 7 bases at V and 4 bases at J; junction bases unmatched: 8. CDR1 and CDR2 (germline): SGHDN, FVKESK. This CDR3 is built from 15 residues. The CDR3 DNA reads as TGTGCCAGCACCGCGGCGGGGGGGGCTTACAATGAGCAGTTCTTC. Translating it yields CASTAAGGAYNEQFF. The variable domain in full, with the rest retrieved from reference TRBV14 and TRBJ2-1, is EAGVTQFPSHSVIEKGQTVTLRCDPISGHDNLYWYRRVMGKEIKFLLHFVKESKQDESGMPNNRFLAERTGGTYSTLKVQPAELEDSGVYFCASTAAGGAYNEQFFGPGTRLTVL.

Many counts were recorded for this clonotype. This chain joins TRBV10-3 and TRBJ2-2, with unresolved D. This CDR3 is 12 amino acids long. CDR1 is ENHRY and CDR2 is SYGVKD in the germline V gene. V lost 6 bases to trimming and J lost 4 bases, with 6 bases between them. The CDR3 region has the DNA TGTGCCATCAGAGGTGCCACCGGGGAGCTGTTTTTT. Residues: CAIRGATGELFF.

This clonotype has at least ten counts. The CDR3 nucleotides are TGCAGTGCTAGAGATCCGAATCGCGACTATGGCTACACCTTC. Translation: CSARDPNRDYGYTF. V usage is TRBV20-1 and J usage is TRBJ1-2; D is unresolved. This CDR3 contains 14 residues. Germline values: CDR1 DFQATT, CDR2 SNEGSKA (reference sequence). Trimming removed 0 bases at V and 3 bases at J, with 11 bases between.

This clonotype occurred many times. The gene calls are TRBV4-1 and TRBJ1-1, with D tentatively TRBD1 (6 bases). CDR1 MGHRA and CDR2 YSYEKL come from the germline V gene. The V gene lost 6 bases and the J gene lost 1 base, with 21 bases spanning the gap. The CDR3 is 17 residues long. DNA of the CDR3: TGCGCCAGCAGTCTCAGGCCCCCAGGGGCTAAGAACACTGAAGCTTTCTTT. This translates into CASSLRPPGAKNTEAFF.

The table lists this clonotype with many counts. The genes are TRBV7-8 and TRBJ2-3; D uncertain. Trimming left V 2 bases short and J 3 bases short, with 12 bases between. The CDR3 length is 15 residues. Germline CDR1 and CDR2: SGHVS and FQNEAQ. CDR3: CASSLTPLWTDTQYF. The CDR3 nucleotides read TGTGCCAGCAGCTTAACCCCACTATGGACAGATACGCAGTATTTT.

This clonotype showed up many times. This chain links TRBV11-2 with TRBJ2-7; no firm D call. Trimming left V 3 bases short and J 0 bases short, with 9 bases between. CDR3 size: 14 residues. Looked up from germline, CDR1 is SGHAT and CDR2 is FQNNGV. In nucleotides, the CDR3 is TGTGCCAGCAGCTTGGGATTTCTCTCCTACGAGCAGTACGTC. This translates into CASSLGFLSYEQYV.

This clonotype was seen at least ten times. This chain uses TRBV20-1 with TRBJ2-5, with no clear D. This CDR3 has 13 residues. V lost 3 bases and J 5 bases, leaving 13 bases between the germline ends. Germline V gives CDR1 DFQATT, CDR2 SNEGSKA (reference sequence). The CDR3 DNA reads as TGCAGTGCTAGGGCAACCAGCCGGGAGACCCAGTACTTC. Protein product: CSARATSRETQYF.

This clonotype was seen repeatedly, ten times or more. V and J are TRBV30 and TRBJ2-5; TRBD1 aligns across 10 bases. The CDR3 runs to 14 residues. V lost 5 bases and J lost 0; bases outside the gene matches: 3. Germline loops: CDR1 GTSNPN, CDR2 SVGIG (reference sequence). CDR3 amino acids: CAWGGQGYQETQYF. The CDR3 DNA is TGTGCCTGGGGGGGACAGGGGTACCAAGAGACCCAGTACTTC.

This clonotype was observed many times. This chain joins TRBV9 and TRBJ1-6; D might be TRBD1 (5 bases). Trimming cost V 3 bases and J 10 bases, with 14 bases left between them. The CDR3 runs 14 residues. Germline V CDR1 and CDR2: SGDLS, YYNGEE. CDR3 sequence (DNA): TGTGCCAGCAGCGGCCACAGGATAGGGTCACCCCTCCACTTT. It yields the protein CASSGHRIGSPLHF.

This clonotype was observed at least ten times. This chain links TRBV6-2 or TRBV6-3 with TRBJ2-7; D might be TRBD1 (7 bases). V was cut by 5 bases and J by 4 bases, with 18 bases left in between. The germline gives CDR1 MNHEY, CDR2 SVGEGT. The CDR3 length is 15 residues. CDR3 residues: CASSQAGGSIYEQYV. In DNA, the CDR3 is TGTGCCAGCAGTCAGGCAGGGGGGTCAATATACGAGCAGTACGTC.

This clonotype was observed many times. The V call is TRBV7-2, the J call TRBJ1-3; tentatively, D is TRBD1 (6 bases). Per germline, CDR1 SGHTA and CDR2 FQGNSA. The V and J ends lost 6 bases and 11 bases respectively, with 14 bases between them. The CDR3 totals 12 residues. Written as DNA, the CDR3 is TGTGCCAGCAGTTCCCACAGGGAGCCCATATATTTT. Translated, it gives CASSSHREPIYF.

This sequence joins TRBV7-2 and TRBJ1-5, with TRBD1 as a possible D gene (6 bases). V dropped 7 bases and J dropped 7 bases, with 17 bases sitting between them. The CDR3 is 14 residues long. CDR1 SGHTA and CDR2 FQGNSA come from the germline V gene. Here the CDR3 reads CASTPEITGQPQHF. The CDR3 region has the DNA TGTGCCAGCACCCCAGAGATTACAGGGCAGCCCCAGCATTTT.

This clonotype was seen at least ten times. V gene TRBV12-3 or TRBV12-4 combines with J gene TRBJ1-6; 10 bases are a match to TRBD1. J was trimmed by 7 bases and V by 5 bases; bases with no gene match: 5. The CDR3 extends over 15 amino acids. The CDR3 region is CASSRGQGDNSPLHF. CDR3 DNA: TGTGCCAGCAGTCGCGGACAGGGGGACAATTCACCCCTCCACTTT.

This clonotype has at least ten counts. J is TRBJ2-4 and V is TRBV7-8, with 8 nucleotides matching TRBD1. From germline, CDR1 is SGHVS and CDR2 FQNEAQ. J was trimmed by 5 bases and V by 2 bases; bases with no gene match: 2. This CDR3 spans 14 amino acids. DNA for the CDR3: TGTGCCAGCAGCTTACAGGGGGCCGAAAACATTCAGTACTTC. Translated: CASSLQGAENIQYF. The whole variable domain, filled in from reference TRBV7-8 and TRBJ2-4, reads GAGVSQSPRYKVAKRGQDVALRCDPISGHVSLFWYQQALGQGPEFLTYFQNEAQLDKSGLPSDRFFAERPEGSVSTLKIQRTQQEDSAVYLCASSLQGAENIQYFGAGTRLSVL.

This clonotype was counted many times. The rearrangement links TRBV12-3 or TRBV12-4 to TRBJ2-3; no clear D gene. V lost 1 base and J 1 base, leaving 12 bases between the germline ends. The length of the CDR3 is 16 residues. This CDR3 reads CASSLVGSHGTDTQYF. The CDR3 DNA reads as TGTGCCAGCAGTTTAGTAGGTTCGCACGGCACAGATACGCAGTATTTT.

This clonotype was observed many times. The chain joins TRBV10-3 to TRBJ2-6; tentative D call: TRBD1 (5 bases). The CDR3 consists of 16 residues. V shed 0 bases and J shed 2 bases, with 8 bases lying between them. Looked up from germline, CDR1 is ENHRY and CDR2 is SYGVKD. The CDR3 nucleotides are TGTGCCATCAGTGAGTCGATAGGGGCTGGGGCCAACGTCCTGACTTTC. It specifies CAISESIGAGANVLTF.

This clonotype was observed at least ten times. This chain connects TRBV5-1 to TRBJ2-6, with D unresolved. Trimming stripped 5 bases from V and 0 bases from J, with 15 bases between. This CDR3 comprises 17 residues. Germline V gives CDR1 SGHRS, CDR2 YFSETQ. CDR3 region: CASSFETLSSGANVLTF. The CDR3 bases are TGCGCCAGCAGTTTCGAGACACTCAGCTCTGGGGCCAACGTCCTGACTTTC.

The rearrangement links TRBV18 to TRBJ1-6; 7 bases match TRBD1. Germline loops: CDR1 KGHSH, CDR2 LQKENI. The CDR3 extends over 14 amino acids. V was pared by 5 bases and J by 7 bases, with 5 bases of the junction left unmatched. The CDR3 DNA follows: TGTGCCAGCTCATCCGGGACAGTCAATTCACCCCTCCACTTT. Translation gives CASSSGTVNSPLHF. The full variable domain, with the rest looked up from reference TRBV18 and TRBJ1-6, is NAGVMQNPRHLVRRRGQEARLRCSPMKGHSHVYWYRQLPEEGLKFMVYLQKENIIDESGMPKERFSAEFPKEGPSILRIQQVVRGDSAAYFCASSSGTVNSPLHFGNGTRLTVT.

This clonotype was recorded many times. J is TRBJ2-2 and V is TRBV10-3; D possibly corresponds to TRBD2 (6 bases). Germline CDR1 is ENHRY and CDR2 is SYGVKD. V was trimmed by 4 bases and J by 3 bases, leaving 18 bases between them. The CDR3 runs 17 residues. CDR3 loop: CAISASGRRGYTGELFF. DNA of the CDR3: TGTGCCATCAGTGCCTCCGGTCGGCGGGGATACACCGGGGAGCTGTTTTTT.

This clonotype was counted between two and nine times. The chain has TRBV18 and TRBJ1-5; a weak D match, TRBD1 (6 bases). The germline V and J ends were trimmed by 1 base and 7 bases, with 14 bases remaining between them. Germline V gives CDR1 KGHSH, CDR2 LQKENI. The CDR3 runs to 15 residues. The CDR3 sequence: CASSPRGGGSQPQHF. CDR3 in DNA: TGTGCCAGCTCACCACGGGGAGGGGGATCGCAGCCCCAGCATTTT.

In this sample, this clonotype turned up many times. J is TRBJ2-7 and V is TRBV3-1; unclear D gene. Germline values: CDR1 LGHDT, CDR2 YNNKEL (reference sequence). V dropped 0 bases and J dropped 4 bases, with 7 bases sitting between them. The CDR3 is 13 amino acids. The CDR3 coding sequence is TGTGCCAGCAGCCAAGATGCGCTGTACGAGCAGTACGTC. Protein sequence: CASSQDALYEQYV.

This clonotype was counted ten times or more. J is TRBJ1-6 and V is TRBV3-1; D gene ambiguous. Per the germline V gene, CDR1 is LGHDT and CDR2 is YNNKEL (reference sequence). This CDR3 region has 15 residues. V shed 4 bases and J shed 3 bases, with 10 bases lying between them. The CDR3 spells CASSPGGGYNSPLHF. DNA of the CDR3: TGTGCCAGCAGCCCAGGCGGCGGCTATAATTCACCCCTCCACTTT.

This clonotype was observed at least ten times. The rearrangement links TRBV6-5 to TRBJ1-2; 9 bases agree with TRBD1. Per the germline V gene, CDR1 is MNHEY and CDR2 is SVGAGI. The junction had 7 bases not matched to a gene; V was cut back by 0 bases and J by 8 bases. This CDR3 is built from 15 residues. The CDR3 DNA is TGTGCCAGCAGTTACTCCAGGACAGGGGCGGACGGCTACACCTTC. Protein sequence: CASSYSRTGADGYTF.

This clonotype was counted many times. V gene TRBV5-1 combines with J gene TRBJ1-3; no clear D gene. CDR1 and CDR2 from the germline V gene are SGHRS and YFSETQ. The CDR3 sequence is 17 residues long. Trimming cost V 4 bases and J 0 bases, with 17 bases left between them. The CDR3 is CASSPTTQSSSGNTIYF. The CDR3 region has the DNA TGCGCCAGCAGCCCCACAACACAGTCGAGCTCTGGAAACACCATATATTTT. Supplemented by reference TRBV5-1 and TRBJ1-3, the full variable domain reads KAGVTQTPRYLIKTRGQQVTLSCSPISGHRSVSWYQQTPGQGLQFLFEYFSETQRNKGNFPGRFSGRQFSNSRSEMNVSTLELGDSALYLCASSPTTQSSSGNTIYFGEGSWLTVV.

The table lists this clonotype with many counts. The rearrangement joins TRBV15 to TRBJ2-5, with D perhaps matching TRBD1 (6 bases). Germline values: CDR1 LNHNV, CDR2 YYDKDF (reference sequence). This CDR3 spans 14 amino acids. V shed 0 bases and J shed 5 bases, with 10 bases lying between them. This chain's CDR3 is CATSRDSGDETQYF. CDR3 coding DNA: TGTGCCACCAGCAGAGATTCAGGGGACGAGACCCAGTACTTC.

This rearrangement joins TRBV20-1 to TRBJ2-3; TRBD2 aligns across 8 bases. V lost 0 bases, J lost 9 bases, and 5 bases stayed unmatched. This CDR3 has 13 amino acids. CDR1 is DFQATT, CDR2 SNEGSKA, per germline (reference sequence). In DNA, the CDR3 is TGCAGTGCTAGAGATGCAGCGGGGGCAACGCAGTATTTT. Translated, it gives CSARDAAGATQYF.

This clonotype occurred many times. The rearrangement uses TRBV6-2 or TRBV6-3 and TRBJ2-7, with D possibly TRBD2 on 5 matching bases. This CDR3 has 15 amino acids. V dropped 0 bases and J dropped 4 bases, with 13 bases sitting between them. Germline values: CDR1 MNHEY, CDR2 SVGEGT. CDR3 in amino acids: CASSYSSRSGYEQYF. The CDR3 DNA reads as TGTGCCAGCAGTTACTCGAGCAGAAGCGGATACGAGCAGTACTTC.

This clonotype has at least ten counts. The V and J genes are TRBV7-3 and TRBJ2-3; tentative D call: TRBD2 (5 bases). V was shortened by 5 bases and J by 1 base, with 13 bases between the two germline ends. Germline values: CDR1 SGHTA, CDR2 FQGTGA. The CDR3 runs to 15 residues. The CDR3 nucleotides are TGTGCCAGCAGCCCTCGATTCGGGGGCACAGATACGCAGTATTTT. This gives the protein CASSPRFGGTDTQYF. Based on the CDR3 plus reference TRBV7-3 and TRBJ2-3, the full variable domain is GAGVSQTPSNKVTEKGKYVELRCDPISGHTALYWYRQSLGQGPEFLIYFQGTGAADDSGLPNDRFFAVRPEGSVSTLKIQRTERGDSAVYLCASSPRFGGTDTQYFGPGTRLTVL.